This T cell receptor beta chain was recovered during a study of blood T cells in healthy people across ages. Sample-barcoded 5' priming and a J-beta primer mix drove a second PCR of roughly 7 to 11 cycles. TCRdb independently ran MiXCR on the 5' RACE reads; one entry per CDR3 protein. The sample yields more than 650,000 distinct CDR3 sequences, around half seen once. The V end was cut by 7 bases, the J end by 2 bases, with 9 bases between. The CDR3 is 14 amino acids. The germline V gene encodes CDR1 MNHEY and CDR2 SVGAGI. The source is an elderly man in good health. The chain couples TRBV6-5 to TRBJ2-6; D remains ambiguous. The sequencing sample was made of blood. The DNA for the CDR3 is TGTGCCAGCAACGAGGCGGCTGGGGCCAACGTCCTGACTTTC. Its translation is CASNEAAGANVLTF.